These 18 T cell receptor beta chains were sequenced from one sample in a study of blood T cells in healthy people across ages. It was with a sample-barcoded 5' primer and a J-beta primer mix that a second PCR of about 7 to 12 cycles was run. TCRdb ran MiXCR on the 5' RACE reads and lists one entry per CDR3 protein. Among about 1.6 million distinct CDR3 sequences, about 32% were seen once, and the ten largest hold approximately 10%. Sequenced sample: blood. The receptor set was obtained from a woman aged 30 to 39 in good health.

The CDR3 reads CASSPNRDYNEQFF. The CDR3 DNA reads TGCGCCAGCAGCCCGAACAGGGATTACAATGAGCAGTTCTTC. The rearrangement links TRBV5-1 to TRBJ2-1, with TRBD1 as a possible D gene (6 bases). The CDR3 runs 14 residues. V shed 4 bases and J shed 4 bases, with 12 bases lying between them. The germline CDR1 and CDR2 sequences are SGHRS and YFSETQ.

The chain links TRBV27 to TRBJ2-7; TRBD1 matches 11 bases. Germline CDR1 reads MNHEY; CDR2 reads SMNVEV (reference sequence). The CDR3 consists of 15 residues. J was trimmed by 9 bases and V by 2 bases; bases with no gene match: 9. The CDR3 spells CASSLIGQGAEGQYF. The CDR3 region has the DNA TGTGCCAGCAGTTTAATAGGACAGGGGGCCGAGGGGCAGTACTTC.

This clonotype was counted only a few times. The CDR3 nucleotides are TGTGCCAGCAGCCAAGAAGCGGCTGGTCCCACAGATACGCAGTATTTT. This codes for CASSQEAAGPTDTQYF. The V and J genes are TRBV4-2 and TRBJ2-3; a possible D gene is TRBD2 (5 bases). Germline V gives CDR1 LGHNA, CDR2 YNFKEQ. The CDR3 is 16 amino acids. V was pared by 0 bases and J by 2 bases, with 12 bases between.

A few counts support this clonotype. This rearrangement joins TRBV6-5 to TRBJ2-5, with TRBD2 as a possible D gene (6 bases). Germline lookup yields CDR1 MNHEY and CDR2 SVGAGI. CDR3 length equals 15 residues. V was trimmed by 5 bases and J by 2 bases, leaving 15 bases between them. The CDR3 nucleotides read TGTGCCAGCAGTACCGTGACTAGAGGGCAAGAGACCCAGTACTTC. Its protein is CASSTVTRGQETQYF.

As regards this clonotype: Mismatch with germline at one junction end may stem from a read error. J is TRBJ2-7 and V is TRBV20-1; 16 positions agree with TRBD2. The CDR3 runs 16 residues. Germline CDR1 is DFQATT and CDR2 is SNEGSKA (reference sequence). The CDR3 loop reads CGAPGLAGGSSYEQYF. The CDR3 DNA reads TGCGGTGCTCCGGGACTAGCGGGAGGGAGCTCCTACGAGCAGTACTTC.

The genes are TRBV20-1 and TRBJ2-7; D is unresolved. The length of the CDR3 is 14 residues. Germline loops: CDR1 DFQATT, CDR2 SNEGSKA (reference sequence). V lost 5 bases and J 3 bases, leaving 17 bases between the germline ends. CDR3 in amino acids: CSAAPLGKSYEQYF. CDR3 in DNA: TGCAGTGCTGCCCCGCTAGGGAAGAGCTACGAGCAGTACTTC.

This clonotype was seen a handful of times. The CDR3 DNA sequence: TGTGCCAGCAGCCTTTCTAGCGGGGGTTTTAGCACAGATACGCAGTATTTT. Its translation is CASSLSSGGFSTDTQYF. The V gene is TRBV14, the J gene TRBJ2-3; 10 bases map to TRBD2. The CDR3 runs to 17 residues. Per the germline V gene, CDR1 is SGHDN and CDR2 is FVKESK. V shed 4 bases and J 0 bases; nucleotides not matched to a gene: 7.

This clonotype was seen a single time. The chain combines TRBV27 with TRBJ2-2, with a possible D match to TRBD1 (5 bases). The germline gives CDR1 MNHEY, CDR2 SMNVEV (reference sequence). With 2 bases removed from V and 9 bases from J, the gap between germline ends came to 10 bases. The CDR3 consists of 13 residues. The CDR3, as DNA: TGTGCCAGCAGTTTAGGCCAGGGCAGGGAGCTGTTTTTT. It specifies CASSLGQGRELFF.

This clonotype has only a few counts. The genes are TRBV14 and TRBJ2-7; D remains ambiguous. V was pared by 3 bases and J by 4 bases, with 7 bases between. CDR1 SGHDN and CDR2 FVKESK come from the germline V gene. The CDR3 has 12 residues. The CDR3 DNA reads TGTGCCAGCAGCCATACGGATTACGAGCAGTACTTC. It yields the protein CASSHTDYEQYF.

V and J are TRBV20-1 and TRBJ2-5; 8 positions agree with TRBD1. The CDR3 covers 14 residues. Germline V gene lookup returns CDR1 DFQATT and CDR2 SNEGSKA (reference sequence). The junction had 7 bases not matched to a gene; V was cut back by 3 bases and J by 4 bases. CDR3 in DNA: TGCAGTGCTAGCCGGGGACAGGCCAGAGAGACCCAGTACTTC. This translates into CSASRGQARETQYF.

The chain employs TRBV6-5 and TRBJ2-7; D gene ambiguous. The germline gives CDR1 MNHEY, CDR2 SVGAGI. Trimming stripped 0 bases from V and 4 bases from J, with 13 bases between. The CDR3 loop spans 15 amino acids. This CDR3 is CASSYSFLGMYEQYF. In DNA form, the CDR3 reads TGTGCCAGCAGTTACTCGTTTCTGGGCATGTACGAGCAGTACTTC.

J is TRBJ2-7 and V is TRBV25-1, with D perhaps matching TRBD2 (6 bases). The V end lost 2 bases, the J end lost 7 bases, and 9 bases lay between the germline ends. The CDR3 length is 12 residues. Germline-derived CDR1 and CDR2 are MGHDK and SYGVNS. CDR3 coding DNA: TGTGCCAGCAGTGAACTCGCGGGGGAGCAGTACTTC. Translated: CASSELAGEQYF.

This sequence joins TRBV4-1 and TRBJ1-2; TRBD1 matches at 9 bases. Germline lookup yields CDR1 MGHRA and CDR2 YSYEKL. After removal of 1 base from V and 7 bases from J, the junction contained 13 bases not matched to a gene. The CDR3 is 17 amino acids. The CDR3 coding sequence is TGCGCCAGCAGCCAAGGATGGGGGAATACAGGGGGCCTTGGCTACACCTTC. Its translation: CASSQGWGNTGGLGYTF.

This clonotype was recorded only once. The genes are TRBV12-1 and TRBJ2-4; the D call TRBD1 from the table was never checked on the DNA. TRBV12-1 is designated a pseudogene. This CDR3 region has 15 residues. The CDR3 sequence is CASSRPGTLWNIQYF. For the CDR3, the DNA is TGTGCCAGCAGCCGCCCCGGGACCCTCTGGAACATTCAGTACTTC.

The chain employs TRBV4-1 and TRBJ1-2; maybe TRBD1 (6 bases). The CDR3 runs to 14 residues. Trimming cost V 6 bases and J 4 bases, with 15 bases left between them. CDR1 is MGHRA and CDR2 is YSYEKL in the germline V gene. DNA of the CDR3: TGCGCCAGCAGGCAGACACAGGGATTCTATGGCTACACCTTC. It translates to CASRQTQGFYGYTF.

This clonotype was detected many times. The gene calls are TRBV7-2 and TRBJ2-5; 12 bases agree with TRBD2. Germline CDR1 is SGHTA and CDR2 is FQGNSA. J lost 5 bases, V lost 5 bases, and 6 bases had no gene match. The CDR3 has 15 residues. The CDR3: CASSPSGGAFETQYF. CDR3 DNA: TGTGCCAGCAGCCCTAGCGGGGGGGCCTTCGAGACCCAGTACTTC.

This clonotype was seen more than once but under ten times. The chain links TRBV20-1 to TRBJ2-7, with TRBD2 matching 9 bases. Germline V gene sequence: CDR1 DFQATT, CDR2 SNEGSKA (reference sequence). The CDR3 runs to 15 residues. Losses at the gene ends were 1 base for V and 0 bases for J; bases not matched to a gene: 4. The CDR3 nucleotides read TGCAGTGCTAGAGGACTAGCGGAACCCTCCTACGAGCAGTACTTC. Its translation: CSARGLAEPSYEQYF.

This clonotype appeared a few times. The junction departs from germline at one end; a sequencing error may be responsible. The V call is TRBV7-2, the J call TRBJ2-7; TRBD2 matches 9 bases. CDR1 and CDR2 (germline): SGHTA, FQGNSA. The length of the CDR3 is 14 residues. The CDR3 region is CAILPASGVYGQYF. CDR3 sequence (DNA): TGTGCCATCTTACCCGCTAGCGGGGTGTACGGGCAGTACTTC.